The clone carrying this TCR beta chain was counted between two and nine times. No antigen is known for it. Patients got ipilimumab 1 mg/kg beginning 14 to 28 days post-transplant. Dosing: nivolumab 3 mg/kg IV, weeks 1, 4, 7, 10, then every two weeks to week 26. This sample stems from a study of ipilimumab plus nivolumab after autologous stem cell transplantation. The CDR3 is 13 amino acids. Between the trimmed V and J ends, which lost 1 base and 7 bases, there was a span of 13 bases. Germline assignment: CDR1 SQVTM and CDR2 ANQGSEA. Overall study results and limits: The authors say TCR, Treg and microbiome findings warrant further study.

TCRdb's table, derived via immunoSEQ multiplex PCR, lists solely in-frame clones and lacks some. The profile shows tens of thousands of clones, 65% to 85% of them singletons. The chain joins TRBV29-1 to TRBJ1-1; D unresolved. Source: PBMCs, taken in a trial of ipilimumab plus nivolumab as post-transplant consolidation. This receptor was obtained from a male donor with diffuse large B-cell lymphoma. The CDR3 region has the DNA TGCAGCGTTGAAGCACTCCGAGTCGGTGAAGCTTTCTTT. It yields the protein CSVEALRVGEAFF.